The 30 T cell receptor beta chains given below trace back to one sample, sequenced in a study of CD8 T cells in ankylosing spondylitis. Each CDR3 protein is one row after TCRdb ran MiXCR on the 5' RACE reads. The data contain about 360,000 distinct CDR3 sequences, roughly 14% of them singletons. The source material was blood, either unsorted or a sorted T cell fraction (not recorded which). The receptors stem from a male donor with ankylosing spondylitis or in good health (not recorded which).

This sequence joins TRBV11-2 and TRBJ2-4, with 9 bases lining up with TRBD2. The V gene end was trimmed by 5 bases and the J gene end by 2 bases; junction bases not matched to a gene: 13. Germline-derived CDR1 and CDR2 are SGHAT and FQNNGV. The CDR3 runs 18 residues. The CDR3 DNA reads as TGTGCCAGCAGCCTACCTGTGGGGACTAGCATGCCCAAAAACATTCAGTACTTC. The encoded protein is CASSLPVGTSMPKNIQYF.

This clonotype was seen a few times. The chain employs TRBV20-1 and TRBJ1-1, with a weak D call TRBD1 (6 bases). CDR3 length: 15 residues. The germline gives CDR1 DFQATT, CDR2 SNEGSKA (reference sequence). V dropped 1 base and J dropped 3 bases, with 15 bases sitting between them. The CDR3 protein is CSARAGGGGDTEAFF. The DNA of the CDR3 is TGCAGTGCTAGAGCCGGGGGCGGGGGGGACACTGAAGCTTTCTTT.

This clonotype was seen a handful of times. The chain recombines TRBV5-1 with TRBJ2-3; D possibly corresponds to TRBD2 (6 bases). The V end lost 2 bases, the J end lost 2 bases, and 12 bases lay between the germline ends. CDR3 size: 15 residues. Germline lookup yields CDR1 SGHRS and CDR2 YFSETQ. CDR3 residues: CASSFPGLHTDTQYF. In DNA, the CDR3 is TGCGCCAGCAGCTTCCCGGGACTTCACACAGATACGCAGTATTTT.

V and J are TRBV5-6 and TRBJ2-1, with D unresolved. The V gene's germline CDR1 is SGHDT and CDR2 YYEEEE. The CDR3 is 11 residues long. The V end was cut by 4 bases, the J end by 9 bases, with 8 bases between. CDR3 DNA: TGTGCCAGCAGCCTACTCAGTGAGCAGTTCTTC. Translation: CASSLLSEQFF.

This clonotype was picked up a small number of times. The chain couples TRBV18 to TRBJ2-7, with D perhaps TRBD2 (6 bases). Trimming removed 2 bases at V and 2 bases at J, with 10 bases between. The CDR3 covers 14 residues. The germline gives CDR1 KGHSH, CDR2 LQKENI. The CDR3 nucleotides are TGTGCCAGCTCACCAAGCAGACTAGCCTACGAGCAGTACTTC. Protein: CASSPSRLAYEQYF.

Only a few counts were recorded for this clonotype. The rearrangement links TRBV4-2 to TRBJ2-2; TRBD2 matches 9 bases. The ends lost 4 bases at V and 4 bases at J; junction bases unmatched: 13. The CDR3 runs 18 residues. Germline V lookup: CDR1 LGHNA, CDR2 YNFKEQ. This CDR3 is CASSPRPRLAETTGELFF. As DNA, the CDR3 is TGTGCCAGCAGCCCCCGTCCTAGACTAGCGGAGACCACCGGGGAGCTGTTTTTT.

Points on this clonotype: The junction departs from the called germline gene at one end, perhaps through a read error. The V call is TRBV2, the J call TRBJ2-1; TRBD2 might be the D (6 bases). This CDR3 has 17 amino acids. Germline values: CDR1 SNHLY, CDR2 FYNNEI. This CDR3 is CAISFGVRDAAYNEQFF. In DNA form, the CDR3 reads TGTGCCATCAGTTTTGGGGTGCGGGACGCCGCCTACAATGAGCAGTTCTTC.

The CDR3 nucleotides read TGTGCCAGCAGCTTAGACCACACAGGAAGCGGTACTGAAGCTTTCTTT. It yields the protein CASSLDHTGSGTEAFF. The chain employs TRBV7-2 and TRBJ1-1; D is possibly TRBD1 (5 bases). There are 16 residues in the CDR3. Trimming took off 1 base at V and 5 bases at J, with 17 bases between the two ends. Germline-derived CDR1 and CDR2 are SGHTA and FQGNSA.

This clonotype was seen only a few times. V usage is TRBV7-2 and J usage is TRBJ1-6; TRBD1 aligns across 7 bases. V dropped 3 bases and J dropped 14; count of bases not matched to a gene: 4. Germline CDR1 and CDR2: SGHTA and FQGNSA. The CDR3 has 12 residues. The CDR3 here is CASSLTGSALHF. The CDR3 bases are TGTGCCAGCAGCTTGACAGGGTCGGCCCTCCACTTT. Full variable domain (outside the CDR3, taken from reference TRBV7-2 and TRBJ1-6): GAGVSQSPSNKVTEKGKDVELRCDPISGHTALYWYRQSLGQGLEFLIYFQGNSAPDKSGLPSDRFSAERTGGSVSTLTIQRTQQEDSAVYLCASSLTGSALHFGNGTRLTVT.

This clonotype was observed a few times. The rearrangement uses TRBV27 and TRBJ2-3; D not certain. CDR1 MNHEY and CDR2 SMNVEV come from the germline V gene (reference sequence). V shed 4 bases and J shed 0 bases, with 8 bases lying between them. CDR3 size: 14 residues. The CDR3 sequence is CASSYSFSTDTQYF. For the CDR3, the DNA is TGTGCCAGCAGTTACAGTTTTAGCACAGATACGCAGTATTTT.

The CDR3 is CASSFATYQPQHF. The CDR3 DNA reads as TGTGCCAGCAGTTTCGCCACCTATCAGCCCCAGCATTTT. The V gene is TRBV12-3 or TRBV12-4, the J gene TRBJ1-5; no clear D. The length of the CDR3 is 13 residues. V dropped 3 bases and J dropped 5 bases, with 8 bases sitting between them.

The sample holds a few counts of this clonotype. This chain joins TRBV7-9 and TRBJ2-1; no reliable D call. V was trimmed by 5 bases and J by 6 bases, leaving 8 bases between them. The CDR3 sequence is 12 residues long. Germline V gene sequence: CDR1 SEHNR, CDR2 FQNEAQ (reference sequence). The CDR3 here is CASSPRRNEQFF. In DNA form, the CDR3 reads TGTGCCAGCAGCCCCCGACGCAATGAGCAGTTCTTC.

The rearrangement joins TRBV4-2 to TRBJ2-5; D is undetermined. Germline CDR1 reads LGHNA; CDR2 reads YNFKEQ. Trimming removed 0 bases at V and 4 bases at J, with 9 bases between. CDR3 size: 14 residues. The CDR3 spells CASSQDLDPETQYF. The CDR3 nucleotides read TGTGCCAGCAGCCAAGATTTGGATCCAGAGACCCAGTACTTC.

This clonotype occurred a few times. The CDR3 nucleotides read TGCGCCAGCAGCTTGGGGACTAGCGGGAGGGCTTACGAGCAGTACTTC. Encoded protein: CASSLGTSGRAYEQYF. V and J are TRBV5-1 and TRBJ2-7; 15 positions match TRBD2. The V gene's germline CDR1 is SGHRS and CDR2 YFSETQ. The CDR3 runs to 16 residues. The J segment lost 4 bases and the V segment lost 0 bases, leaving 2 bases of the junction unmatched.

This clonotype was counted only a few times. The chain links TRBV12-3 or TRBV12-4 to TRBJ1-1, with 8 bases aligning to TRBD1. This CDR3 spans 15 amino acids. V dropped 3 bases and J dropped 6; count of bases not matched to a gene: 9. DNA for the CDR3: TGTGCCAGCAGTTTTGGTCGGACAGGGTTGGCTGAAGCTTTCTTT. Amino acid sequence: CASSFGRTGLAEAFF.

The CDR3 sequence is CSAPTRGWSHEQYF. CDR3 bases: TGCAGTGCACCTACCCGGGGATGGTCCCACGAGCAGTACTTC. The chain recombines TRBV20-1 with TRBJ2-7; TRBD2 is a possible D gene (5 bases). V was cut by 6 bases and J by 5 bases, with 20 bases left in between. Germline V gene data show CDR1 as DFQATT and CDR2 as SNEGSKA (reference sequence). This CDR3 has 14 amino acids.

This clonotype was picked up many times. The V and J genes are TRBV4-2 and TRBJ1-5; no firm D call. Trimming removed 1 base from V and 5 bases from J, with 9 bases in between. Germline lookup yields CDR1 LGHNA and CDR2 YNFKEQ. The CDR3 is 14 amino acids. The CDR3 DNA follows: TGTGCCAGCAGCCAAGGGGTAGAGGATCAGCCCCAGCATTTT. Encoded protein: CASSQGVEDQPQHF.

This chain joins TRBV6-1 and TRBJ2-5; D gene uncertain. CDR1 MNHNS and CDR2 SASEGT come from the germline V gene. The CDR3 contains 12 residues. V was shortened by 6 bases and J by 6 bases, with 11 bases between the two germline ends. CDR3 residues: CASRNSGKTQYF. The CDR3 DNA reads TGTGCCAGCAGGAACAGTGGAAAGACCCAGTACTTC.

The chain links TRBV6-5 to TRBJ2-2; possible D gene TRBD2, 5 bases. Per the germline V gene, CDR1 is MNHEY and CDR2 is SVGAGI. The length of the CDR3 is 14 residues. V was clipped by 2 bases and J by 4 bases, with 8 bases between them. CDR3 amino acids: CASSYRETTGELFF. The CDR3 nucleotides read TGTGCCAGCAGTTACAGGGAGACCACCGGGGAGCTGTTTTTT.

Many counts were recorded for this clonotype. This chain uses TRBV11-2 with TRBJ2-3; 9 bases are shared with TRBD1. Germline CDR1 reads SGHAT; CDR2 reads FQNNGV. CDR3 length: 15 amino acids. V dropped 2 bases and J dropped 7; count of bases not matched to a gene: 7. The CDR3 reads CASSLPGQGGNTQYF. CDR3 nucleotides: TGTGCCAGCAGCTTACCGGGACAGGGAGGGAATACGCAGTATTTT.

This clonotype was detected a few times. The chain recombines TRBV12-3 or TRBV12-4 with TRBJ2-3; D ambiguous. The CDR3 runs 14 residues. Trimming left V 3 bases short and J 6 bases short, with 13 bases between. The CDR3 DNA reads TGTGCCAGCAGTTTGGTGGGTCTGGGGGATACGCAGTATTTT. Translated: CASSLVGLGDTQYF.

This clonotype has just a few counts. The V gene is TRBV29-1, the J gene TRBJ2-1; D call uncertain. The ends were cut back, 5 bases at V and 5 bases at J, with 13 bases in the middle. This CDR3 spans 13 amino acids. Germline V lookup: CDR1 SQVTM, CDR2 ANQGSEA. CDR3: CSVRSPRDNEQFF. For the CDR3, the DNA is TGCAGCGTTAGAAGCCCACGGGACAATGAGCAGTTCTTC.

This clonotype was found a few times. The chain has TRBV13 and TRBJ2-7; 9 bases map to TRBD1. Per germline, CDR1 PRHDT and CDR2 FYEKMQ (reference sequence). The CDR3 has 14 amino acids. The trim removed 4 bases at V and 4 bases at J, leaving 5 bases unmatched. CDR3 sequence (DNA): TGTGCCAGCAGCTCGCCACAGGGGGCGTACGAGCAGTACTTC. It codes for CASSSPQGAYEQYF.

This clonotype has just a few counts. The chain couples TRBV3-1 to TRBJ2-3, with D hard to call. This CDR3 is built from 13 residues. CDR1 LGHDT and CDR2 YNNKEL come from the germline V gene (reference sequence). V was pared by 5 bases and J by 8 bases, with 14 bases between. The CDR3 loop is CASSAYLATTQYF. Written as DNA, the CDR3 is TGTGCCAGCAGCGCCTACTTAGCTACTACGCAGTATTTT.

This clonotype has more than one count but fewer than ten. The chain joins TRBV12-3 or TRBV12-4 to TRBJ1-2; a weak D match, TRBD1 (6 bases). The CDR3 spans 13 residues. V gave up 7 bases and J gave up 8 bases, with 17 bases separating them. This CDR3 is CASTSGAREGYTF. The CDR3 DNA follows: TGTGCCAGCACCTCAGGGGCCCGTGAAGGCTACACCTTC.

The rearrangement uses TRBV6-1 and TRBJ1-2; the D is unclear. V dropped 4 bases and J dropped 6 bases, with 12 bases sitting between them. There are 13 residues in the CDR3. Germline V gene lookup returns CDR1 MNHNS and CDR2 SASEGT. The CDR3 coding sequence is TGTGCCAGCAGTGTTAGGTACAATGATGGCTACACCTTC. This codes for CASSVRYNDGYTF.

This clonotype appeared a few times. J is TRBJ2-5 and V is TRBV7-9; D gene uncertain. The ends were cut back, 6 bases at V and 6 bases at J, with 8 bases in the middle. The germline V gene encodes CDR1 SEHNR and CDR2 FQNEAQ (reference sequence). CDR3 size: 11 residues. CDR3 sequence (DNA): TGTGCCAGCAGTCTTAAACAGACCCAGTACTTC. This encodes CASSLKQTQYF.

A few counts support this clonotype. V usage is TRBV7-9 and J usage is TRBJ1-1; weak D call: TRBD1 (5 bases). This CDR3 has 15 amino acids. CDR1 is SEHNR and CDR2 is FQNEAQ in the germline V gene (reference sequence). V was cut by 4 bases and J by 0 bases, with 12 bases left in between. The CDR3: CASSSPTDLNTEAFF. CDR3 sequence (DNA): TGTGCCAGCAGCTCCCCGACAGACTTGAACACTGAAGCTTTCTTT.

V and J are TRBV4-1 and TRBJ2-7, with D tentatively TRBD1 (5 bases). Germline CDR1 is MGHRA and CDR2 is YSYEKL. Trimming cost V 1 base and J 0 bases, with 10 bases left between them. The length of the CDR3 is 15 residues. The CDR3 loop is CASSQGNQGSYEQYF. In DNA, the CDR3 is TGCGCCAGCAGCCAAGGGAACCAGGGCTCCTACGAGCAGTACTTC.

The chain's CDR3 is CCSGLADPAYLNNEQFF. In DNA form, the CDR3 reads TGCTGCTCGGGACTAGCCGACCCAGCTTACCTAAACAATGAGCAGTTCTTC. The chain uses TRBV20-1 and TRBJ2-1; 9 bases match TRBD2. This CDR3 contains 17 residues. Germline V gene sequence: CDR1 DFQATT, CDR2 SNEGSKA (reference sequence).